The 17 T cell receptor beta chains below were found in one sample sequenced in a study of post-analysis software for immune sequencing data. Study-level points and caveats: TRBV segments more frequent in patients than in controls numbered about 5 and included TRBV5-6, TRBV5-1 and TRBV20-1.

The TCR beta cDNA libraries contained unique molecular identifiers. Using its own MiXCR run on the PCR reads, TCRdb lists one record per CDR3 protein. The table records 600,000 to 700,000 distinct CDR3 sequences, over 45% of them present only once. These TCRs are of unknown antigen specificity. The sample comprised blood. These receptors all stem from a girl between 2 and 10 years old with multiple sclerosis.

The V gene is TRBV6-5, the J gene TRBJ2-1, with 8 bases identical to TRBD1. V was clipped by 0 bases and J by 8 bases; unmatched bases: 9. Germline loops: CDR1 MNHEY, CDR2 SVGAGI. The CDR3 runs to 16 residues. CDR3 loop: CASSYSVGQGSDEQFF. In DNA form, the CDR3 reads TGTGCCAGCAGTTACTCGGTAGGACAGGGTAGCGATGAGCAGTTCTTC.

The genes are TRBV6-1 and TRBJ1-1; no clear D. Germline values: CDR1 MNHNS, CDR2 SASEGT. This CDR3 has 11 residues. V was shortened by 4 bases and J by 11 bases, with 11 bases between the two germline ends. CDR3 DNA sequence: TGTGCCAGCAGTGCGGTGCCTCCGGCTTTCTTT. This gives the protein CASSAVPPAFF.

This chain joins TRBV6-6 and TRBJ2-1, with 11 bases lining up with TRBD2. This CDR3 spans 17 amino acids. J was trimmed by 5 bases and V by 5 bases; bases with no gene match: 11. Germline CDR1 and CDR2: MNHNY and SVGAGI (reference sequence). The CDR3 loop reads CASSNHIAGGPDNEQFF. The CDR3 nucleotides are TGTGCCAGCAGTAACCATATAGCGGGAGGGCCCGACAATGAGCAGTTCTTC.

This clonotype was seen more than once but under ten times. This chain connects TRBV7-9 to TRBJ2-3; 7 bases are a match to TRBD2. Trimming removed 5 bases from V and 0 bases from J; junction bases left unmatched: 5. The germline V gene has CDR1 SEHNR and CDR2 FQNEAQ (reference sequence). CDR3 length: 15 amino acids. This chain's CDR3 is CASSDRLASTDTQYF. CDR3 sequence (DNA): TGTGCCAGCAGCGACCGACTAGCTAGCACAGATACGCAGTATTTT.

The genes are TRBV12-3 or TRBV12-4 and TRBJ1-2; D unclear. V was cut by 1 base and J by 5 bases, with 8 bases left in between. The CDR3 is made up of 13 amino acids. This CDR3 is CASSLDKRYGYTF. The CDR3 DNA reads as TGTGCCAGCAGTTTAGACAAGAGATATGGCTACACCTTC.

This rearrangement joins TRBV7-9 to TRBJ2-5; weak D call: TRBD2 (6 bases). The CDR3 length is 16 residues. Germline V CDR1 and CDR2: SEHNR, FQNEAQ (reference sequence). Trimming pared 0 bases from V and 5 bases from J, leaving 16 bases between. CDR3 amino acids: CASSLALAGRRETQYF. CDR3 bases: TGTGCCAGCAGCTTAGCCCTCGCGGGGCGTCGGGAGACCCAGTACTTC.

The chain couples TRBV5-1 to TRBJ1-3; tentative D call: TRBD1 (5 bases). Deletions cut 7 bases from V and 4 bases from J, with 33 bases between. The CDR3 contains 20 residues. Germline V gene lookup returns CDR1 SGHRS and CDR2 YFSETQ. The CDR3 nucleotides are TGCGCCAGCCAATACTCGGGGCCGGGTTATCCGTCTTCTGGAGGAAACACCATATATTTT. It specifies CASQYSGPGYPSSGGNTIYF.

The chain recombines TRBV6-1 with TRBJ2-5; 8 bases map to TRBD1. This CDR3 is built from 14 residues. Trimming cost V 6 bases and J 5 bases; bases outside gene matches: 8. Germline CDR1 reads MNHNS; CDR2 reads SASEGT. CDR3 in DNA: TGTGCCAGCAGAAGGCAGGGGGCGACGGAGACCCAGTACTTC. Translated: CASRRQGATETQYF.

V is TRBV11-2 and J is TRBJ2-1, with 7 bases that match TRBD2. The CDR3 extends over 15 amino acids. The V gene's germline CDR1 is SGHAT and CDR2 FQNNGV. J lost 8 bases, V lost 0 bases, and 7 bases had no gene match. The CDR3 DNA reads as TGTGCCAGCAGCTTAGATGGCGGGGGAGGCGATGAGCAGTTCTTC. It specifies CASSLDGGGGDEQFF.

This chain joins TRBV29-1 and TRBJ2-1; D is ambiguous. The germline V and J ends were trimmed by 4 bases and 7 bases, with 8 bases remaining between them. This CDR3 region has 11 residues. The V gene's germline CDR1 is SQVTM and CDR2 ANQGSEA. CDR3 sequence: CSVGVENEQFF. The CDR3 nucleotides are TGCAGCGTTGGAGTGGAGAATGAGCAGTTCTTC.

This rearrangement joins TRBV29-1 to TRBJ2-5, with 8 bases fitting TRBD1. The CDR3 loop spans 15 amino acids. Germline V lookup: CDR1 SQVTM, CDR2 ANQGSEA. V was pared by 5 bases and J by 5 bases, with 13 bases of the junction left unmatched. The DNA of the CDR3 is TGCAGCGTTAATGGACAGGGCCGGGCGGGGGAGACCCAGTACTTC. This codes for CSVNGQGRAGETQYF.

Notes on this clonotype: Just one base apart from a much larger clone, this may be a read error. The CDR3 nucleotides are TGCAGCGTTGAAGGCAATAGGTTAGGGGATACGCGGTATTTT. The encoded protein is CSVEGNRLGDTRYF. This chain connects TRBV29-1 to TRBJ2-3, with D possibly TRBD1 on 5 matching bases. The CDR3 is 14 residues long. Germline CDR1 reads SQVTM; CDR2 reads ANQGSEA.

V is TRBV5-1 and J is TRBJ2-1; D unclear. This CDR3 region has 18 residues. Trimming left V 0 bases short and J 1 base short, with 17 bases between. The germline V gene encodes CDR1 SGHRS and CDR2 YFSETQ. CDR3 region: CASSLGLFHINSYNEQFF. The CDR3 DNA reads TGCGCCAGCAGCTTGGGGCTGTTCCACATAAATTCCTACAATGAGCAGTTCTTC.

CDR3 in amino acids: CAISNLAGNGANVLTF. The CDR3 DNA reads TGTGCCATCAGTAACTTAGCGGGTAATGGGGCCAACGTCCTGACTTTC. The V gene is TRBV10-3, the J gene TRBJ2-6; 7 nucleotides align to TRBD2. V was pared by 5 bases and J by 3 bases, with 7 bases of the junction left unmatched. This CDR3 contains 16 residues. Germline V lookup: CDR1 ENHRY, CDR2 SYGVKD.

This chain links TRBV2 with TRBJ2-2; the D gene is possibly TRBD1 (5 bases). Germline CDR1 SNHLY, CDR2 FYNNEI. The CDR3 spans 15 residues. V lost 5 bases and J lost 4, with 14 bases in between. This chain's CDR3 is CASSLLGPATGELFF. The CDR3 DNA sequence: TGTGCCAGCAGTCTCCTGGGGCCCGCCACCGGGGAGCTGTTTTTT.

This clonotype was observed a few times. The chain employs TRBV7-2 and TRBJ2-3, with D perhaps given as TRBD1 or TRBD2 (5 bases each). The CDR3 spans 14 residues. V lost 5 bases and J 0 bases, leaving 9 bases between the germline ends. CDR1 is SGHTA and CDR2 is FQGNSA in the germline V gene. The CDR3 DNA sequence: TGTGCCAGCAGCCGGGACCCCAGCACAGATACGCAGTATTTT. Residues: CASSRDPSTDTQYF. Supplemented by reference TRBV7-2 and TRBJ2-3, the full variable domain reads GAGVSQSPSNKVTEKGKDVELRCDPISGHTALYWYRQSLGQGLEFLIYFQGNSAPDKSGLPSDRFSAERTGGSVSTLTIQRTQQEDSAVYLCASSRDPSTDTQYFGPGTRLTVL.

This clonotype was picked up a small number of times. For the CDR3, the DNA is TGTGCCACCAGTGATAACAGGGATTTCTCCTACAATGAGCAGTTCTTC. Protein: CATSDNRDFSYNEQFF. V is TRBV24-1 and J is TRBJ2-1; possible D gene TRBD1, 6 bases. The CDR3 totals 16 residues. Germline V gene data show CDR1 as KGHDR and CDR2 as SFDVKD. The V end was cut by 3 bases, the J end by 0 bases, with 11 bases between.